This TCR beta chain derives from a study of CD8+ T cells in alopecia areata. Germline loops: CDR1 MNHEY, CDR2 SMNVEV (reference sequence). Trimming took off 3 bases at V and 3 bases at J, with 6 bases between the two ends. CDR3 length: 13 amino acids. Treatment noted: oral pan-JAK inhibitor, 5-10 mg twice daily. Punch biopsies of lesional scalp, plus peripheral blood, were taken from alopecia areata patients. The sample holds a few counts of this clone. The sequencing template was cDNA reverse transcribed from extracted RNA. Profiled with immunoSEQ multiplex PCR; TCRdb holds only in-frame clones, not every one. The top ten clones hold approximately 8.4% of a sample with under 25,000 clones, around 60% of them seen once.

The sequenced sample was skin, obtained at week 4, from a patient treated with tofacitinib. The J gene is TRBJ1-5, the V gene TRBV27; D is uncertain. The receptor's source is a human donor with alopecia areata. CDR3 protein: CASSLHSNQPQHF. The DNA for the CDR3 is TGTGCCAGCAGTTTGCACTCCAATCAGCCCCAGCATTTT.